This T cell receptor beta chain was observed in a study of T cell responses to AZD1222 COVID-19 vaccine. Points on this clone: The target antigen is unknown.

Assay used: immunoSEQ multiplex PCR; TCRdb lists only in-frame clones, some missing. The data hold 83,000 or so clones, with 85% to 90% observed a single time. Trimming removed 0 bases at V and 2 bases at J, with 11 bases between. The V gene's germline CDR1 is LNHNV and CDR2 YYDKDF (reference sequence). The CDR3 runs to 15 residues. The study, taken as a whole, reports: Clonal diversity may have been underestimated in mostly white British donors. The repertoires were collected only after the peak T cell response. Increases in Spike-specific TCR breadth and depth were seen after two AZD1222 doses. In the spike-specific TCR repertoire, nearly half reportedly target unmutated variant regions.

Source: peripheral blood, taken 28 days after the second AZD1222 dose. The genes are TRBV15 and TRBJ2-7; TRBD2 is a possible D gene (5 bases). This TCR was recovered from an adult who received the AZD1222 COVID-19 vaccine. CDR3 coding DNA: TGTGCCACCAGCAGAGATGAGAGAGGGACCTACGAGCAGTACTTC. This codes for CATSRDERGTYEQYF.